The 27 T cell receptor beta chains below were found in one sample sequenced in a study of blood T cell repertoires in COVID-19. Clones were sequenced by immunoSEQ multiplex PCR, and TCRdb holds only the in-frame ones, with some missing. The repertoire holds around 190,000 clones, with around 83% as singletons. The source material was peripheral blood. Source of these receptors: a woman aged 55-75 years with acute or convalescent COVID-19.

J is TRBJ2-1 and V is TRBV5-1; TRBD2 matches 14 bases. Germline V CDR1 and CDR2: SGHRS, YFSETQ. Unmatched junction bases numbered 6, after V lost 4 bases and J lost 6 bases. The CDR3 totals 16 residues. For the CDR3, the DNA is TGCGCCAGCAGCCCGTCGACTAGCGGGAGGGGCAATGAGCAGTTCTTC. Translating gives CASSPSTSGRGNEQFF. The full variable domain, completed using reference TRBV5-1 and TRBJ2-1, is KAGVTQTPRYLIKTRGQQVTLSCSPISGHRSVSWYQQTPGQGLQFLFEYFSETQRNKGNFPGRFSGRQFSNSRSEMNVSTLELGDSALYLCASSPSTSGRGNEQFFGPGTRLTVL.

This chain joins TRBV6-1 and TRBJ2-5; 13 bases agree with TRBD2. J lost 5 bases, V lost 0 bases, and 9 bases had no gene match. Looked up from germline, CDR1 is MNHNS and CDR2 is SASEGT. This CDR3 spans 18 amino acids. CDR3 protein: CASSEAPTSGRFLETQYF. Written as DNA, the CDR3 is TGTGCCAGCAGTGAAGCCCCGACTAGCGGGAGGTTTTTGGAGACCCAGTACTTC.

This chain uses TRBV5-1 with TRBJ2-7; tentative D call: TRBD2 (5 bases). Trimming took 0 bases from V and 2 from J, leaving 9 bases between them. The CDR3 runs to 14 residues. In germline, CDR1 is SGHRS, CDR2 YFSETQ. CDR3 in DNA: TGCGCCAGCAGCTTGGATAGCGCTGCCTACGAGCAGTACTTC. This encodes CASSLDSAAYEQYF.

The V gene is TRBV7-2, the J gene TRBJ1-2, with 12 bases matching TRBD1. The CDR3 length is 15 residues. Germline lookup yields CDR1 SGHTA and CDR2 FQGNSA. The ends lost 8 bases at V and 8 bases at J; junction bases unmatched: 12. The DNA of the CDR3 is TGTGCCAGCCATAGGGGGGGACAGGGGGCTGACGGCTACACCTTC. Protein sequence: CASHRGGQGADGYTF.

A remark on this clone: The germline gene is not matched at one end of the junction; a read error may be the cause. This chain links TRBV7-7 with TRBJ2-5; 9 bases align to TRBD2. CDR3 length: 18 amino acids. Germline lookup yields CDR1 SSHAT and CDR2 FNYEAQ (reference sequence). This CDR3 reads CASSLLAGSNVQQETQYF. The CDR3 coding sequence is TGTGCTAGCAGTCTCCTAGCGGGATCGAATGTCCAGCAAGAGACCCAGTACTTC.

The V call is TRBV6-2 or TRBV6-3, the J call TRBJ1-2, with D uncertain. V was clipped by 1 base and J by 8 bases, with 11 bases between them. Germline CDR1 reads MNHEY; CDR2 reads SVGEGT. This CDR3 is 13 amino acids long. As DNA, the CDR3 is TGTGCCAGCAGTTACTACCCCTCCCAGGGCTACACCTTC. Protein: CASSYYPSQGYTF.

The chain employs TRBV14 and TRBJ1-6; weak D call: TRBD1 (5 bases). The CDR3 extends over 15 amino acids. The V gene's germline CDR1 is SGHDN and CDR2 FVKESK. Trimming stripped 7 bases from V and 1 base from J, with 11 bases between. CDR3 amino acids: CASNSGASYNSPLHF. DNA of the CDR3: TGTGCCAGCAACTCTGGGGCGTCCTATAATTCACCCCTCCACTTT.

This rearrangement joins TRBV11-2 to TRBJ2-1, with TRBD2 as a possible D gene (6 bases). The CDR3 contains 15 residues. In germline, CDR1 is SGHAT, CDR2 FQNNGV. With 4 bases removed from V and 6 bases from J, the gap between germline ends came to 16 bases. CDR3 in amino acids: CASSSITGVPNEQFF. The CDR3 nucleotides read TGTGCCAGCAGCTCGATCACGGGAGTCCCCAATGAGCAGTTCTTC.

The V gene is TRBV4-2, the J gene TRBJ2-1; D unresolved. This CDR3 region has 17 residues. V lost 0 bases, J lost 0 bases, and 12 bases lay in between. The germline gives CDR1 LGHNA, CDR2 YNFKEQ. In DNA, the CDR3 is TGTGCCAGCAGCCAAGAAAGTAGCCCCAGCTCCTACAATGAGCAGTTCTTC. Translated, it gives CASSQESSPSSYNEQFF.

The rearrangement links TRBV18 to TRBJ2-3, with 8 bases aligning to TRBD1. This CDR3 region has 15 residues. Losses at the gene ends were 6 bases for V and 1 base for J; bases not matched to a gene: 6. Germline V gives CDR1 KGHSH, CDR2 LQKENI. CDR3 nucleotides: TGTGCCAGCTCCCTCGGGACAGGAGGCACAGATACGCAGTATTTT. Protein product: CASSLGTGGTDTQYF.

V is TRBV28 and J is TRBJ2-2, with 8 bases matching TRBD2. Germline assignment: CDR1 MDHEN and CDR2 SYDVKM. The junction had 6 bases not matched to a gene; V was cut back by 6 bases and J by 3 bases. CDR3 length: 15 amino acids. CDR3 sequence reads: CASSPGTRDTGELFF. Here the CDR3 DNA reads TGTGCCAGCAGCCCCGGGACTAGGGACACCGGGGAGCTGTTTTTT.

CDR3 region: CASSLTAKEKLFF. The CDR3 DNA reads TGTGCCAGCAGCTTAACAGCAAAGGAAAAACTGTTTTTT. V usage is TRBV7-9 and J usage is TRBJ1-4, with D unclear. This CDR3 region has 13 residues. Trimming left V 2 bases short and J 8 bases short, with 9 bases between. Germline CDR1 and CDR2: SEHNR and FQNEAQ (reference sequence).

The CDR3 DNA reads TGCGCCAGCAGCTTGGGGGCCGGGGGAGCTTTCTTT. As protein: CASSLGAGGAFF. The rearrangement links TRBV5-1 to TRBJ1-1; D might be TRBD1 (5 bases). The CDR3 is made up of 12 amino acids. Germline values: CDR1 SGHRS, CDR2 YFSETQ. V lost 0 bases and J lost 10, with 10 bases in between.

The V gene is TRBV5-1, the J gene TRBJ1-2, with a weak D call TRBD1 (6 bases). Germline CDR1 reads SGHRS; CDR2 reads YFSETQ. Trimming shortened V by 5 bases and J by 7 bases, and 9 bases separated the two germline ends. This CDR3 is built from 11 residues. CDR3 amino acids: CASSGGAGYTF. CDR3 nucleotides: TGCGCCAGCAGTGGGGGCGCTGGCTACACCTTC.

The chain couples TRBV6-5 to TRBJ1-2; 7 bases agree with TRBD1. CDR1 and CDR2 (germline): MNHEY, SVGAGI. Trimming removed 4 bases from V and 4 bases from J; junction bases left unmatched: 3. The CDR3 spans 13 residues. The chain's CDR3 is CASSLGQSYGYTF. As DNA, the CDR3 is TGTGCCAGCAGTTTGGGACAGAGCTATGGCTACACCTTC.

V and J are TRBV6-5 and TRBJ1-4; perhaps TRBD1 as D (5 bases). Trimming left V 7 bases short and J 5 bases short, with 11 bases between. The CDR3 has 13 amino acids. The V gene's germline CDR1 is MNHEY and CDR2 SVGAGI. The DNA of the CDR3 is TGTGCCAGCAACCGGGGGGTAAATGAAAAACTGTTTTTT. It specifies CASNRGVNEKLFF.

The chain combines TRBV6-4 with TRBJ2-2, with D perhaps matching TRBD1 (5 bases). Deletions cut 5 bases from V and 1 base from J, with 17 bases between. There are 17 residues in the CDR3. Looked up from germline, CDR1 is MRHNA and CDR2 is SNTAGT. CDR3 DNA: TGTGCCAGCAGTTCCTCCCCCAGGGCAAGGAACACCGGGGAGCTGTTTTTT. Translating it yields CASSSSPRARNTGELFF.

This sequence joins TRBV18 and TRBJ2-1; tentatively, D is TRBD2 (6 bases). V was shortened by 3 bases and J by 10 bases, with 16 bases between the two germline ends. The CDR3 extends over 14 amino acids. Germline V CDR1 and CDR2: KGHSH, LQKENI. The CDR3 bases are TGTGCCAGCTCACCTGGACTATTTCAGGGAGAGCAGTTCTTC. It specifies CASSPGLFQGEQFF.

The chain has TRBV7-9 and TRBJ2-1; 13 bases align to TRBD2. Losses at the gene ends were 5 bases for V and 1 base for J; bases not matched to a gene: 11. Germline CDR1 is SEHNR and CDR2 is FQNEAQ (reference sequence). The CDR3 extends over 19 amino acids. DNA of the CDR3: TGTGCCAGCAGCCCCGCCAGGACTAGCGGGAGTTGGTCCTACAATGAGCAGTTCTTC. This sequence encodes CASSPARTSGSWSYNEQFF. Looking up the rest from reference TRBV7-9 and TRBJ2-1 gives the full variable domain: DTGVSQNPRHKITKRGQNVTFRCDPISEHNRLYWYRQTLGQGPEFLTYFQNEAQLEKSRLLSDRFSAERPKGSFSTLEIQRTEQGDSAMYLCASSPARTSGSWSYNEQFFGPGTRLTVL.

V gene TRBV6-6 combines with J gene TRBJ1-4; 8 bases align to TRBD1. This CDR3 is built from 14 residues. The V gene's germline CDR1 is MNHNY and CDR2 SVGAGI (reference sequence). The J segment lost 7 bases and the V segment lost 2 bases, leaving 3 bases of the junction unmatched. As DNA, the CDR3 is TGTGCCAGCAGTTACGGACAGGGCGTTGAAAAACTGTTTTTT. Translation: CASSYGQGVEKLFF.

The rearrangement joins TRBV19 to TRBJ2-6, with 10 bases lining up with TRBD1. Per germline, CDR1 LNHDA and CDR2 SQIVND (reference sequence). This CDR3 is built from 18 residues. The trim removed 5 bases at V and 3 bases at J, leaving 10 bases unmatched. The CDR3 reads CASSSRRQGARGANVLTF. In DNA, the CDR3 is TGTGCCAGTAGTTCCCGCCGACAGGGGGCGCGTGGGGCCAACGTCCTGACTTTC. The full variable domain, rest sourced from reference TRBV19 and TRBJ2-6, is DGGITQSPKYLFRKEGQNVTLSCEQNLNHDAMYWYRQDPGQGLRLIYYSQIVNDFQKGDIAEGYSVSREKKESFPLTVTSAQKNPTAFYLCASSSRRQGARGANVLTFGAGSRLTVL.

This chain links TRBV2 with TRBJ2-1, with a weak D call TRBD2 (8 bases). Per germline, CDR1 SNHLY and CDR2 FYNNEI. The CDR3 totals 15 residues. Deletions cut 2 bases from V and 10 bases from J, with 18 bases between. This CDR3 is CASSETGRARGEQFF. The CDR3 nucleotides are TGTGCCAGCAGTGAAACCGGGAGGGCCAGGGGGGAGCAGTTCTTC. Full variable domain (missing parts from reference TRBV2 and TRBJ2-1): EPEVTQTPSHQVTQMGQEVILRCVPISNHLYFYWYRQILGQKVEFLVSFYNNEISEKSEIFDDQFSVERPDGSNFTLKIRSTKLEDSAMYFCASSETGRARGEQFFGPGTRLTVL.

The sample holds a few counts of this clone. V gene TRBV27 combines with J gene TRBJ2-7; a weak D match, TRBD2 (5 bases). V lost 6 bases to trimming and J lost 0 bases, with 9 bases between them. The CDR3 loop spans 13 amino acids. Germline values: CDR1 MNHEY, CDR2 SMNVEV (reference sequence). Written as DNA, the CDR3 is TGTGCCAGCAGATCCGGGAACTCCTACGAGCAGTACTTC. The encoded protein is CASRSGNSYEQYF.

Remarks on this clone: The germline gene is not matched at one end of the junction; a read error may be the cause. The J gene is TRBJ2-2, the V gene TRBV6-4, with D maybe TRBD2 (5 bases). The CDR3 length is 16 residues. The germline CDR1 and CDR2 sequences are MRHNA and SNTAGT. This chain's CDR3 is CATSPTIAKPTGELFF. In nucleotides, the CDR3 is TGTGCCACCAGTCCGACCATAGCGAAACCCACCGGGGAGCTGTTTTTT.

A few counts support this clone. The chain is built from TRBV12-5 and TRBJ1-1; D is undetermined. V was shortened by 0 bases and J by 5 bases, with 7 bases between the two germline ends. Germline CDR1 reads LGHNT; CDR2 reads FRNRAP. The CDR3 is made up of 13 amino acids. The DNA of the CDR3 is TGTGCTAGTGGTTTGGTAGCGGGGACTGAAGCTTTCTTT. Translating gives CASGLVAGTEAFF.

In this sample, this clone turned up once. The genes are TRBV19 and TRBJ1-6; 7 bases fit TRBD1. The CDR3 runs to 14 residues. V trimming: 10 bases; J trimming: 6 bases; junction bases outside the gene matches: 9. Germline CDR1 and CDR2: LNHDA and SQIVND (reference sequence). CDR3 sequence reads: CATQTGNFNSPLHF. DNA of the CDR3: TGTGCCACCCAGACAGGGAATTTTAATTCACCCCTCCACTTT.

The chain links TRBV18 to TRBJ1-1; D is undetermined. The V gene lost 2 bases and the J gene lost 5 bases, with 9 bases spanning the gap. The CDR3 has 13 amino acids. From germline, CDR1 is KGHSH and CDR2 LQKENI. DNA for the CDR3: TGTGCCAGCTCACCAAAAGGGAGAACTGAAGCTTTCTTT. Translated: CASSPKGRTEAFF.